These T cell receptor beta chains were read from a single sample in a study of HIV-infected patients and healthy controls. TCRdb re-derived calls from the 5' RACE reads in MiXCR, one entry per CDR3 protein. Seen here are approximately 9,400 distinct CDR3 sequences, about 8.4% observed once, and the top ten hold about 11%. The sample in question was blood, obtained during antiretroviral therapy. The origin of the receptors is an adult with HIV infection. Both conserved end residues are part of each CDR3. D genes are given only for firm matches. The listing skips clone size in some rows; elsewhere it reads once, few, many or a size class.

many	TRBV20-1	TRBD2	TRBJ2-7	CSASSMGLPNTYEQYF	TGCAGTGCTAGCTCAATGGGACTACCAAATACCTACGAGCAGTACTTC
many	TRBV20-1	TRBD2	TRBJ2-3	CSASDLAGAPGADTQYF	TGCAGTGCCTCAGATCTAGCGGGAGCGCCAGGAGCAGATACGCAGTATTTT
-	TRBV19	-	TRBJ2-1	CASSISGAGGHNEQFF	TGTGCCAGTAGTATATCAGGAGCCGGAGGCCACAATGAGCAGTTCTTC
many	TRBV7-9	-	TRBJ1-1	CALGGALGNTEAFF	TGTGCCCTGGGGGGGGCCCTTGGGAACACTGAAGCTTTCTTT
many	TRBV6-5	TRBD2	TRBJ2-5	CASRKIGTSGSIEYF	TGTGCCAGCAGGAAAATCGGGACTAGCGGGAGTATCGAGTACTTC
medium-sized	TRBV20-1	-	TRBJ2-5	CSASTVVGETQYF	TGCAGTGCTAGTACCGTGGTTGGAGAGACCCAGTACTTC
medium-sized	TRBV27	-	TRBJ2-7	CASNLGPSQYF	TGTGCCAGCAATTTGGGGCCGTCGCAGTACTTC
-	TRBV5-1	TRBD2	TRBJ2-5	CASSLGTSQETQYF	TGCGCCAGCAGCTTAGGGACTAGCCAAGAGACCCAGTACTTC
few	TRBV27	-	TRBJ1-1	CASIDQGNTEAFF	TGTGCCAGCATCGATCAGGGGAACACTGAAGCTTTCTTT
few	TRBV28	TRBD2	TRBJ2-3	CASTLSGRAVADTQYF	TGTGCCAGCACCCTCAGCGGGAGGGCCGTCGCAGATACGCAGTATTTT
many	TRBV20-1	TRBD1	TRBJ1-1	CSARLGQGAANTEAFF	TGCAGTGCTAGGCTGGGACAGGGGGCCGCGAACACTGAAGCTTTCTTT
many	TRBV7-8	-	TRBJ2-1	CASWVGDGVNEQFF	TGTGCCAGCTGGGTGGGAGATGGGGTAAATGAGCAGTTCTTC